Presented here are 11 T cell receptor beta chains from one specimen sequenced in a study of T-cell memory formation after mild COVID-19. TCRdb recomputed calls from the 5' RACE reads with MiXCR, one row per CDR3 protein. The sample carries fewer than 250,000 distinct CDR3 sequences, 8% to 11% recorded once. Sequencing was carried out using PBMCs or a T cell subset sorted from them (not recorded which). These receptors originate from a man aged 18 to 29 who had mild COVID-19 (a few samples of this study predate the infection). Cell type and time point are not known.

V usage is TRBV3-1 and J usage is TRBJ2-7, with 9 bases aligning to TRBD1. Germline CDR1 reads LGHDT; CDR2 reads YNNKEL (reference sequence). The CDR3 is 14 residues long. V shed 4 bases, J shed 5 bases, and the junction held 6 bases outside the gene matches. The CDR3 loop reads CASSPEGTGNEQYF. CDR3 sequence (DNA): TGTGCCAGCAGCCCAGAGGGGACAGGGAACGAGCAGTACTTC.

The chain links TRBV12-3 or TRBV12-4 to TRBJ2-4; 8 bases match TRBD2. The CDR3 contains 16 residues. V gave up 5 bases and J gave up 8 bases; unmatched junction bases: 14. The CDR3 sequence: CASSIGGGRGGDIQYF. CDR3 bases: TGTGCCAGCAGTATCGGCGGGGGGCGCGGCGGGGACATTCAGTACTTC.

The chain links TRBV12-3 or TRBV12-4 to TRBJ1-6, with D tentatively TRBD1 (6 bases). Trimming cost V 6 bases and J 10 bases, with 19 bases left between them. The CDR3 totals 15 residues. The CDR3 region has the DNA TGTGCCAGCAGGGTTACAGGGAGGGGTCGGTCACCCCTCCACTTT. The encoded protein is CASRVTGRGRSPLHF.

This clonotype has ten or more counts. The CDR3 reads CASSIQGSEELFF. For the CDR3, the DNA is TGCGCCAGCAGCATCCAGGGGAGTGAGGAACTGTTTTTT. The chain combines TRBV5-1 with TRBJ1-4; tentative D call: TRBD1 (6 bases). The germline CDR1 and CDR2 sequences are SGHRS and YFSETQ. The V and J ends lost 4 bases and 12 bases respectively, with 16 bases between them. The CDR3 covers 13 residues.

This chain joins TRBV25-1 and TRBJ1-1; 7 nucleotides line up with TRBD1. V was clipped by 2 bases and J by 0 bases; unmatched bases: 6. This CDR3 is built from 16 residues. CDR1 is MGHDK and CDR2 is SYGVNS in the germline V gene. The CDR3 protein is CASSEDRDLMNTEAFF. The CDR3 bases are TGTGCCAGCAGTGAAGACAGGGACCTGATGAACACTGAAGCTTTCTTT.

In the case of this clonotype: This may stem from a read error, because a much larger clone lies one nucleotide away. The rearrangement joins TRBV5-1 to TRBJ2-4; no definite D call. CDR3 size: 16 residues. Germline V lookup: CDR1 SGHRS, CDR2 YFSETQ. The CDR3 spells CDSSLASSLAKNIQYF. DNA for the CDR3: TGCGACAGCAGCTTGGCCAGCTCCTTAGCCAAAAACATTCAGTACTTC.

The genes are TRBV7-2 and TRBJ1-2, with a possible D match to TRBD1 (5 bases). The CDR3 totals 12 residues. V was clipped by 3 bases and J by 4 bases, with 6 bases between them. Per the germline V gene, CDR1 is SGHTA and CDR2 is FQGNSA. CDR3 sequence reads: CASSFGTYGYTF. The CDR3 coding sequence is TGTGCCAGCAGCTTTGGGACCTATGGCTACACCTTC.

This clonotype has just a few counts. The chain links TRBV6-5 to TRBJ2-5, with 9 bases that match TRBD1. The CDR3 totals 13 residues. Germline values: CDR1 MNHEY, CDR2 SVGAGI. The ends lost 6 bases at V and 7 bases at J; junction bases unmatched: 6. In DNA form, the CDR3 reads TGTGCCAGCAGGCCGGGACAGGGCCGGACCCAGTACTTC. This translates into CASRPGQGRTQYF.

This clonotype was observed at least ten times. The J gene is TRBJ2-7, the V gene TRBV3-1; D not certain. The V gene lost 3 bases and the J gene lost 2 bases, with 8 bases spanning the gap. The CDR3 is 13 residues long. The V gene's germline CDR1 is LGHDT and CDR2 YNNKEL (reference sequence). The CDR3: CASSHSDTYEQYF. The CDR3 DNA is TGTGCCAGCAGCCATTCGGATACCTACGAGCAGTACTTC.

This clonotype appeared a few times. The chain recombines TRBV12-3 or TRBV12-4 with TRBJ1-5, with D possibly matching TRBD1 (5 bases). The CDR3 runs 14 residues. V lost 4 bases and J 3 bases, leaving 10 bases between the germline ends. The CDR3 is CASSSTAYNQPQHF. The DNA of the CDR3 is TGTGCCAGCAGTTCGACAGCCTACAATCAGCCCCAGCATTTT.

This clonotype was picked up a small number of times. In nucleotides, the CDR3 is TGTGCCAGCAGACCTCACCTTGGGGCTGGACGGGGGGATGAGACCCAGTACTTC. The encoded protein is CASRPHLGAGRGDETQYF. The chain combines TRBV12-3 or TRBV12-4 with TRBJ2-5; 7 bases are shared with TRBD2. J was trimmed by 5 bases and V by 6 bases; bases with no gene match: 21. The CDR3 totals 18 residues.